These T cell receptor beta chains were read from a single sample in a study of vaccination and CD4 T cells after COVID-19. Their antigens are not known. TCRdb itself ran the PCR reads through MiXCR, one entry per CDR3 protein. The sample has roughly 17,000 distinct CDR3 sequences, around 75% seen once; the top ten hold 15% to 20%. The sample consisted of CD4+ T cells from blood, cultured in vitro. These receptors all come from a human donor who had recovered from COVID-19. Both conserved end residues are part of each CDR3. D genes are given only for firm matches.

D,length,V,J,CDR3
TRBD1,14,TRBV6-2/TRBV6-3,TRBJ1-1,CASSYHRGETEAFF
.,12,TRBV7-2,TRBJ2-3,CASSLWGDTQYF
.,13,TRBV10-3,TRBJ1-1,CAISGIVNTEAFF
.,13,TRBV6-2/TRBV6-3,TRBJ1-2,CASSYLGADGYTF
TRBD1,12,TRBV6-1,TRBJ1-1,CASLGTGTEAFF
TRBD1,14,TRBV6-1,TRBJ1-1,CASTIDRGNTEAFF
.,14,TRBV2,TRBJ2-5,CASSERLGQETQYF
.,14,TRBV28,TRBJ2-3,CASSLIGNSDTQYF
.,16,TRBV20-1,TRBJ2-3,CSATPPGHESTDTQYF
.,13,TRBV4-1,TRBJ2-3,CASSQDGADTQYF
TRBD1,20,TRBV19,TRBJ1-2,CASSRFRDRGRETYPYGYTF
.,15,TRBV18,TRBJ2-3,CASSPGADGTDTQYF
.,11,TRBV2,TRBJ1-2,CASNANYGYTF
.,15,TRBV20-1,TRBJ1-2,CSARDSKARVYGYTF
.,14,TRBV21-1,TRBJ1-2,CASSKDRVRHGYTF